This entry concerns a single TCR beta chain. Its antigen is still unknown. One end of the junction fails to match germline, which may point to a read error. A multiplex PCR was run with 60 Vbeta primers and 13 Jbeta primers. The protocol was immunoSEQ multiplex PCR, while the TCRdb copy is restricted to in-frame clones and leaves out a portion. Seen here are approximately 82,000 clones, around 10% observed once, and the top ten hold approximately 23%. The sample belongs to a study of cytomegalovirus exposure and HLA in healthy donors. Overall study: Most genotyped donors, approximately 81% of fewer than 400, had Caucasian-associated genetic ancestry.

Findings of the study overall: Many donors carried some public TCRs, although rarity characterized most TCR sequences. Later analysis reportedly placed an Asian-associated ancestry cluster below the roughly 680-donor mean in N-insertions. Other equally common chains were less clonally expanded than HLA-associated TCR beta chains, a later analysis showed.

The CDR3 has 15 amino acids. Germline V gene lookup returns CDR1 SGHNT and CDR2 YYREEE (reference sequence). The source of this sequence is a man in his fifties or sixties in good health and CMV-seropositive. The genes are TRBV5-4 and TRBJ2-5, with a tentative D call TRBD1 (6 bases). Sample: PBMCs. The CDR3 DNA reads as TGTGCCAGCAGCTTGGTTGCCCAGGGGCAAGAGAACCAGTACTTC. This sequence encodes CASSLVAQGQENQYF.